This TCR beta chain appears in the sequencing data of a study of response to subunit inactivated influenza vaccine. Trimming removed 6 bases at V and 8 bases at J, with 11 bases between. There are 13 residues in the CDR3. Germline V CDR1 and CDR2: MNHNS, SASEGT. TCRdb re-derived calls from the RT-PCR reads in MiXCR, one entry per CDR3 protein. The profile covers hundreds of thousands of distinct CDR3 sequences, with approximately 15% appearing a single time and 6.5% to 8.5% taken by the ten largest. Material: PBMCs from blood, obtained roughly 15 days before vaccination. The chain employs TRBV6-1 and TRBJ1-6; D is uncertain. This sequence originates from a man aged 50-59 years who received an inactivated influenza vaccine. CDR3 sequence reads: CASRAAGDSPLHF. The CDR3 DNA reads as TGTGCCAGCAGGGCGGCGGGTGATTCACCCCTCCACTTT.